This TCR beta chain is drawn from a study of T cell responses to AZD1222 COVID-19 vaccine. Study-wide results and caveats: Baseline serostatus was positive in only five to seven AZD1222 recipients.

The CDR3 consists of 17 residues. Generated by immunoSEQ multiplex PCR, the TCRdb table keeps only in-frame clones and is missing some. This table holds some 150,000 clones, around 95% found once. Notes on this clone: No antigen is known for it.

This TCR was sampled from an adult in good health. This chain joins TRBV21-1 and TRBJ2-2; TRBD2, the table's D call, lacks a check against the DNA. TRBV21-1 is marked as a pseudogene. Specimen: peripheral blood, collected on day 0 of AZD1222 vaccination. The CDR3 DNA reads TGTGCCAGCAGCAAAGATTATTCCCGGGAGGAAGCCGGGGAGCTGTTTTTT. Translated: CASSKDYSREEAGELFF.